Listed below are T cell receptor beta chains from one sample, sequenced in a study of blood T cell repertoires in COVID-19. Data came from immunoSEQ multiplex PCR; TCRdb stores just in-frame clones and leaves some out. The table includes tens of thousands of clones, about 88% detected once. The sequenced sample was peripheral blood. Source of these receptors: a human donor in a cohort sampled during active COVID-19. Each CDR3 is given with its conserved first and last residue. The order of the fields is CDR3 length, V gene, D gene, clone size, J gene, CDR3 DNA, CDR3 protein. A D gene is named only where the DNA matches it firmly. The size field is filled for only some rows; it gives once, few, many or a size class.

15	TRBV4-2	.	once	TRBJ2-2	TGTGCCAGCAGCCAACCAGGGCGCCACACCGGGGAGCTGTTTTTT	CASSQPGRHTGELFF
13	TRBV2	TRBD2	few	TRBJ2-3	TGTGCCAGCAGTGGGACTAGCGGAACGGTAGGGAATTTT	CASSGTSGTVGNF
15	TRBV7-5	.	.	TRBJ2-3	TGTGCCAGAAGCTTAGAGCGGGGGGTTGCGGATACGCAGTATTTT	CARSLERGVADTQYF
15	TRBV19	.	.	TRBJ1-6	TGTGCCAGCCAATCTGGACGACGGAGGAGCTCACCCCTCCACTTT	CASQSGRRRSSPLHF
14	TRBV6-1	.	.	TRBJ2-3	TGTGCCAGCAGTGACAGGGGAAGCACAGATACGCAGTATTTT	CASSDRGSTDTQYF
19	TRBV6-9	.	.	TRBJ2-2	TGTGCCAGCAGTTATTCTTTTTCCCCTCGCGGGCCGGGCGCCGGGGAGCTGTTTTTT	CASSYSFSPRGPGAGELFF
15	TRBV5-1	.	.	TRBJ1-5	TGCGCCAGCAGCCCTGAGACAGGAATCAATCAGCCCCAGCATTTT	CASSPETGINQPQHF
12	TRBV7-6	.	.	TRBJ2-3	TGTGCCAGCAGCATCCACACAGATACGCAGTATTTT	CASSIHTDTQYF
15	TRBV3-1/TRBV3-2	TRBD1	once	TRBJ2-3	TGTGCCAGCAGTCGACAGGGGAAGGTTTCAGATACGCAGTATTTT	CASSRQGKVSDTQYF
13	TRBV7-2	TRBD1	.	TRBJ2-7	TGTGCCAGCGGGGGGACAGGGGCCTACGAGCAGTACTTC	CASGGTGAYEQYF
14	TRBV11-1	TRBD1	.	TRBJ2-2	TGTGCCAGCAGCGCGACAGGGGGCATCGGGGAGCTGTTTTTT	CASSATGGIGELFF
15	TRBV15	.	.	TRBJ2-1	TGTGCCACCAGCTTCCGGGGGGCGGGCTACAATGAGCAGTTCTTC	CATSFRGAGYNEQFF
13	TRBV6-4	TRBD1	.	TRBJ2-3	TGTGCCAGCTCAACAGGGGCGACAGATACGCAGTATTTT	CASSTGATDTQYF
14	TRBV30	TRBD1	.	TRBJ1-5	TGTGCCTGGAGTGAGGGACAGGGAAGACAGCCCCAGCATTTT	CAWSEGQGRQPQHF
17	TRBV7-2	TRBD2	once	TRBJ2-1	TGTGCCAGCAGCTTATTCCCCCCCAGCGGGGGGGCCAATGAGCAGTTCTTC	CASSLFPPSGGANEQFF
15	TRBV6-5	TRBD1	.	TRBJ2-7	TGTGCCAGCAGTTATAATGACAGGGGCTCCTACGAGCAGTACTTC	CASSYNDRGSYEQYF
15	TRBV2	.	.	TRBJ1-2	TGTGCCAGCAGTGAATCGATCCGGGAGTCCTATGGCTACACCTTC	CASSESIRESYGYTF
16	TRBV6-2/TRBV6-3	.	.	TRBJ1-5	TGTGCCAGCAGTTACTCTAGGGGTAAGGGCAATCAGCCCCAGCATTTT	CASSYSRGKGNQPQHF
15	TRBV2	.	.	TRBJ2-2	TGTGCCAGCAGGCGGGACGGAACGAACACCGGGGAGCTGTTTTTT	CASRRDGTNTGELFF
16	TRBV9	TRBD2	.	TRBJ2-7	TGTGCCAGCAGCGTTGGGGGACTAGCGGAGTCGTACGAGCAGTACTTC	CASSVGGLAESYEQYF
17	TRBV5-4	TRBD1	.	TRBJ2-5	TGTGCCAGCAGCCCGCTCCGGGACAGGGGATCGCAAGAGACCCAGTACTTC	CASSPLRDRGSQETQYF
13	TRBV2	.	.	TRBJ1-2	TGTGCCAGCAGTGACGGACAAAACTATGGCTACACCTTC	CASSDGQNYGYTF
14	TRBV6-5	.	.	TRBJ1-2	TGTGCCAGCAGTTACGCGCGGCCCCAATATGGCTACACCTTC	CASSYARPQYGYTF
14	TRBV9	.	.	TRBJ1-3	TGTGCCAGCAGCGTTACGAGCTCTGGAAACACCATATATTTT	CASSVTSSGNTIYF
14	TRBV4-3	.	.	TRBJ1-1	TGCGCCAGCAGCCAAGATACGAGGAGCACTGAAGCTTTCTTT	CASSQDTRSTEAFF
17	TRBV18	TRBD1	.	TRBJ1-2	TGTGCCAGCTCACAATCGACAGGGGGAACGGGGGACTATGGCTACACCTTC	CASSQSTGGTGDYGYTF
14	TRBV6-5	TRBD1	.	TRBJ2-7	TGTGCCAGCAGTCCGACAGGGTACCCCTACGAGCAGTACTTC	CASSPTGYPYEQYF
15	TRBV4-1	.	.	TRBJ1-3	TGCGCCAGCAGCCAAGATCTAAACAGCGGAAACACCATATATTTT	CASSQDLNSGNTIYF
16	TRBV4-1	TRBD2	once	TRBJ2-5	TGCGCCAGCAGCCAAGACGGACTAGCGGGGCAAGAGACCCAGTACTTC	CASSQDGLAGQETQYF
15	TRBV18	TRBD1	.	TRBJ2-7	TGTGCCAGCTCACCGGCTTGGCAGGGGGCTGGAGAGCAGTACTTC	CASSPAWQGAGEQYF
16	TRBV7-8	.	.	TRBJ1-3	TGTGCCAGCAGCGGAAGGGACATCCTCTCTGGAAACACCATATATTTT	CASSGRDILSGNTIYF
16	TRBV9	TRBD1	.	TRBJ2-2	TGTGCCAGCAGCGTGAGGACAGGGCCGGACACCGGGGAGCTGTTTTTT	CASSVRTGPDTGELFF
15	TRBV7-9	.	.	TRBJ1-3	TGTGCCAGCAGCCCGAGGGTAGCCTATGGAAACACCATATATTTT	CASSPRVAYGNTIYF
15	TRBV4-3	.	.	TRBJ2-3	TGCGCCAGCAGCCAAGAGGGGGGGGGCGGAGATACGCAGTATTTT	CASSQEGGGGDTQYF
17	TRBV7-8	.	.	TRBJ1-5	TGTGCCAGCAGCTTAGAAAGAAGGGGCAGGGGATATCAGCCCCAGCATTTT	CASSLERRGRGYQPQHF
14	TRBV9	TRBD2	.	TRBJ2-7	TGTGCCAGCAGCGAGGGTAGCGGGGTCTACGAGCAGTACTTC	CASSEGSGVYEQYF
16	TRBV5-1	TRBD1	few	TRBJ1-4	TGCGCCAGCAGCAAACAGGGGGCGGTTACTAATGAAAAACTGTTTTTT	CASSKQGAVTNEKLFF
18	TRBV28	TRBD2	.	TRBJ2-7	TGTGCCAGCAGTCCCTATACAACGAGAGCAGGGAGGGCCTACGAGCAGTACTTC	CASSPYTTRAGRAYEQYF
15	TRBV28	TRBD1	.	TRBJ1-2	TGTGCCAGCAGTGGGTCTGGGACAGGATCCTTTGGCTACACCTTC	CASSGSGTGSFGYTF
13	TRBV27	.	.	TRBJ1-1	TGTGCCAGCAGTTCCCTAGGGGACACTGAAGCTTTCTTT	CASSSLGDTEAFF
14	TRBV9	.	.	TRBJ1-1	TGTGCCAGCAGCGTAGCGACAGGTATCACTGAAGCTTTCTTT	CASSVATGITEAFF
11	TRBV2	.	.	TRBJ2-7	TGTGCCAGCAGCCTTTCCTACGAGCAGTACTTC	CASSLSYEQYF
14	TRBV4-1	.	.	TRBJ1-1	TGCGCCAGCAGCCTACAGGGCTTGAACACTGAAGCTTTCTTT	CASSLQGLNTEAFF
16	TRBV5-1	.	.	TRBJ1-2	TGCGCCAGCAGCTTGTTTTTTATCGGGTCCCCCGGAGGCTACACCTTC	CASSLFFIGSPGGYTF
15	TRBV9	.	.	TRBJ1-6	TGTGCCAGCAGCCCCGGACAAGGGGGTAATTCACCCCTCCACTTT	CASSPGQGGNSPLHF
16	TRBV7-8	.	few	TRBJ2-7	TGTGCCAGCAGCTTACACGAGCTAGCGTTCCCCTACGAGCAGTACTTC	CASSLHELAFPYEQYF
14	TRBV7-2	.	.	TRBJ1-1	TGTGCCAGCAGCACACAGGGAATGAGAACTGAAGCTTTCTTT	CASSTQGMRTEAFF
13	TRBV27	.	.	TRBJ2-1	TGTGCCAGCAGTCCCTATCGGCGGGAAGAGCAGTTCTTC	CASSPYRREEQFF
15	TRBV6-5	.	.	TRBJ2-7	TGTGCCAGCAGTACCCTAGACAGGTCGTCCTACGAGCAGTACTTC	CASSTLDRSSYEQYF
14	TRBV2	.	.	TRBJ2-2	TGTGCCAGCAATGATCAGGGCGCGACCGGGGAGCTGTTTTTT	CASNDQGATGELFF
15	TRBV9	.	.	TRBJ2-5	TGTGCCAGCAGCGTTGAGGGGGGGTTTGGAGAGACCCAGTACTTC	CASSVEGGFGETQYF
16	TRBV7-6	TRBD2	.	TRBJ2-2	TGTGCCAGCAGCTTAGGTGGCGGGAGGAACACCGGGGAGCTGTTTTTT	CASSLGGGRNTGELFF
17	TRBV5-5	TRBD2	once	TRBJ2-3	TGTGCCAGCAGCTTAACCACCGGAGCGGGGTCCACAGATACGCAGTATTTT	CASSLTTGAGSTDTQYF
19	TRBV5-4	.	.	TRBJ2-5	TGTGCCAGCAGCTTGGCCATAGGAGGCAGCATAAGCAGGGGAGAGACCCAGTACTTC	CASSLAIGGSISRGETQYF
13	TRBV29-1	TRBD1	few	TRBJ1-1	TGCAGCGCCGGTCGGACAGGCAACACTGAAGCTTTCTTT	CSAGRTGNTEAFF